The sequence of this T cell receptor (beta chain) was determined in a study of cytomegalovirus exposure and HLA in healthy donors. Primers included in the PCR were 60 Vbeta and 13 Jbeta primers. Sequenced by immunoSEQ multiplex PCR; TCRdb stores in-frame clones only, minus some. The sample consists of about 200,000 clones, around 75% of them appearing once. V lost 4 bases to trimming and J lost 6 bases, with 13 bases between them. CDR3 length: 14 amino acids. Germline lookup yields CDR1 KGHSH and CDR2 LQKENI. The sequence was obtained from a male donor in good health and CMV-seropositive. V is TRBV18 and J is TRBJ2-1; D is possibly TRBD2 (6 bases). The sequenced material came from PBMCs. CDR3 sequence: CASSQQRVINEQFF. CDR3 nucleotide sequence: TGTGCCAGCTCACAGCAGCGGGTCATCAATGAGCAGTTCTTC.